These T cell receptor beta chains were read from a single sample in a study of CXCR3-negative and CXCR3-positive naive CD8 T cells. TCRdb re-called the 5' RACE reads; every CDR3 protein appears as one record, without DNA. Found here are some 120,000 distinct CDR3 sequences; the top ten clones hold around 0.54%. The sequencing input was naive CXCR3+ CD8+ T cells from blood. All receptors derive from a human donor in good health. Some clones in this sample may be carry-over from other donors' samples. CDR3s include the opening cysteine and the closing phenylalanine or tryptophan.

v_gene	j_gene	CDR3aa
TRBV29-1	TRBJ2-2	CSALGERKNTGELFF
TRBV14	TRBJ2-2	CASSPDVATGELFF
TRBV6-1	TRBJ2-7	CASTFDRTFYEQYF
TRBV12-3/TRBV12-4	TRBJ2-5	CASSFVAEQETQYF
TRBV7-6	TRBJ2-6	CASSLAPLSGANVLTF
TRBV13	TRBJ2-2	CASRLGTGELFF
TRBV7-3	TRBJ2-1	CASSSRDRGNEQFF
TRBV29-1	TRBJ1-1	CSVIPGGTEAFF
TRBV7-9	TRBJ1-3	CASTQGTTSSGNTIYF
TRBV28	TRBJ2-7	CASGEGSYEQYF
TRBV4-3	TRBJ2-1	CASSQDGTGKDEQFF
TRBV7-9	TRBJ1-1	CASSSEGAGWNTEAFF
TRBV6-2/TRBV6-3	TRBJ2-7	CASGTGLRYEQYF
TRBV29-1	TRBJ2-5	CSVDRSDSSETQYF
TRBV29-1	TRBJ2-7	CSVEMDTSYEQYF
TRBV30	TRBJ1-5	CAWSWAVNQPQHF
TRBV5-1	TRBJ2-5	CASRRTAPLREETQYF
TRBV20-1	TRBJ2-7	CSARGGTSGYEQYF
TRBV7-9	TRBJ2-7	CASSHQGHEQYF
TRBV10-3	TRBJ2-1	CAISETISDSVYNEQFF
TRBV4-1	TRBJ2-7	CASSQELQGNSYEQYF
TRBV29-1	TRBJ1-1	CSVDSYSTEDTEAFF
TRBV9	TRBJ2-5	CASSHDSQETQYF
TRBV20-1	TRBJ2-7	CSARDSANPRLVYEQYF
TRBV6-5	TRBJ2-7	CASSLSGGRPYEQYF
TRBV5-1	TRBJ1-1	CASSLYDTEAFF
TRBV29-1	TRBJ2-7	CSVEGVGLAGGAYEQYF
TRBV12-3/TRBV12-4	TRBJ1-2	CASSWEGSVISGYTF
TRBV6-5	TRBJ2-3	CASKLAGVTDTQYF
TRBV12-3/TRBV12-4	TRBJ2-2	CASGGQATGELFF
TRBV11-1	TRBJ2-7	CASSLPPASGSDEQYF
TRBV6-2/TRBV6-3	TRBJ2-1	CASGRLAGDNEQFF
TRBV27	TRBJ2-3	CASSFSDPVDTQYF
TRBV5-1	TRBJ1-5	CASSDGQSNQPQHF
TRBV28	TRBJ2-2	CATWTARGTGELFF
TRBV2	TRBJ2-5	CASSEAAEYQETQYF
TRBV4-1	TRBJ1-5	CASSQTNNQPQHF
TRBV10-1	TRBJ2-7	CASSPHRELEQYF
TRBV6-6	TRBJ2-3	CATSIPDTQYF
TRBV25-1	TRBJ2-3	CASFSPPGPHTDTQYF
TRBV3-1	TRBJ2-1	CASSQETSGLQRYEQFF
TRBV29-1	TRBJ1-2	CSVEAKGQSNYGYTF
TRBV7-2	TRBJ2-5	CASSLRGQGFVQETQYF